The 22 T cell receptor beta chains in this list originate from one sample, sequenced in a study of cytomegalovirus exposure and HLA in healthy donors. PCR employed 60 Vbeta and 13 Jbeta primers. Using immunoSEQ multiplex PCR, the repertoire was profiled, and TCRdb retains in-frame clones only, with some absent. Of 90,000 to 110,000 clones in the sample, roughly 15% are singletons; the top ten hold over 0.65%. The source material was PBMCs. These receptors came from a female donor in good health and CMV-seronegative.

The genes are TRBV2 and TRBJ2-3; perhaps TRBD2 as D (6 bases). Germline assignment: CDR1 SNHLY and CDR2 FYNNEI. There are 16 residues in the CDR3. With 2 bases removed from V and 5 bases from J, the gap between germline ends came to 17 bases. The CDR3 DNA sequence: TGTGCCAGCAGTGAAAAGCGGGCCCGCGCACGAGATACGCAGTATTTT. Translating gives CASSEKRARARDTQYF.

This clone has only a few counts. The chain joins TRBV10-3 to TRBJ2-3; 8 positions match TRBD1. Per germline, CDR1 ENHRY and CDR2 SYGVKD. The CDR3 is made up of 13 amino acids. V shed 10 bases, J shed 5 bases, and the junction held 8 bases outside the gene matches. The CDR3 nucleotides read TGTGCCACCGCCGGACAGGGCGAAGATACGCAGTATTTT. This gives the protein CATAGQGEDTQYF.

The rearrangement links TRBV7-9 to TRBJ1-1; possible D gene TRBD1, 6 bases. The CDR3 contains 16 residues. CDR1 SEHNR and CDR2 FQNEAQ come from the germline V gene (reference sequence). Deletions cut 7 bases from V and 1 base from J, with 19 bases between. The CDR3 loop is CASTGVGVQGNTEAFF. DNA for the CDR3: TGTGCCAGCACAGGGGTTGGAGTCCAGGGGAACACTGAAGCTTTCTTT.

The J gene is TRBJ2-7, the V gene TRBV29-1; D possibly corresponds to TRBD2 (5 bases). V was shortened by 6 bases and J by 4 bases, with 16 bases between the two germline ends. CDR3 size: 13 residues. CDR1 SQVTM and CDR2 ANQGSEA come from the germline V gene. Here the CDR3 DNA reads TGCAGCGTGGCGCCGGGAAATCAATACGAGCAGTACTTC. The encoded protein is CSVAPGNQYEQYF.

This clone showed up just a few times. V usage is TRBV21-1 and J usage is TRBJ2-1; TRBD1, the table's D call, was not compared with the DNA. TRBV21-1 is noted as a pseudogene. The CDR3 consists of 17 residues. The CDR3 DNA is TGTGCCAGCAGCGTCCACTTCCGGGACAGGGAGTACAATGAGCAGTTCTTC. Translation: CASSVHFRDREYNEQFF.

The chain recombines TRBV12-5 with TRBJ2-5, with D possibly being TRBD1 (5 bases). The germline CDR1 and CDR2 sequences are LGHNT and FRNRAP. Trimming removed 1 base at V and 1 base at J, with 7 bases between. The CDR3 is made up of 14 amino acids. This CDR3 is CASGLDRSQETQYF. In DNA form, the CDR3 reads TGTGCTAGTGGTTTGGACAGGTCCCAAGAGACCCAGTACTTC.

This clone was recorded a few times. J is TRBJ1-4 and V is TRBV5-5; D gene uncertain. V was cut by 1 base and J by 4 bases, with 11 bases left in between. This CDR3 comprises 15 residues. Germline V gene data show CDR1 as SGHKS and CDR2 as YYEKEE (reference sequence). The CDR3 DNA sequence: TGTGCCAGCAGCTTGAATTCAGGCCGTAATGAAAAACTGTTTTTT. Amino acids: CASSLNSGRNEKLFF. The full variable domain, in which reference TRBV5-5 and TRBJ1-4 provide the parts outside the CDR3, is DAGVTQSPTHLIKTRGQQVTLRCSPISGHKSVSWYQQVLGQGPQFIFQYYEKEERGRGNFPDRFSARQFPNYSSELNVNALLLGDSALYLCASSLNSGRNEKLFFGSGTQLSVL.

This clone showed up just a few times. The V call is TRBV27, the J call TRBJ1-2; no clear D. The CDR3 totals 15 residues. Germline CDR1 MNHEY, CDR2 SMNVEV (reference sequence). Trimming took off 0 bases at V and 5 bases at J, with 13 bases between the two ends. CDR3 sequence reads: CASSLSPRNAYGYTF. The CDR3 DNA sequence: TGTGCCAGCAGTTTATCCCCCAGGAATGCTTATGGCTACACCTTC.

The rearrangement uses TRBV7-2 and TRBJ2-5, with 8 positions matching TRBD1. Germline V gene data show CDR1 as SGHTA and CDR2 as FQGNSA. The V gene end was trimmed by 5 bases and the J gene end by 4 bases; junction bases not matched to a gene: 9. The CDR3 is 15 amino acids. The CDR3 loop reads CASSGRRGQGETQYF. DNA for the CDR3: TGTGCCAGCAGCGGTCGCAGGGGGCAGGGAGAGACCCAGTACTTC.

This clone was detected only a few times. The J gene is TRBJ1-1, the V gene TRBV19; D is undetermined. Germline CDR1 reads LNHDA; CDR2 reads SQIVND (reference sequence). Trimming took off 7 bases at V and 0 bases at J, with 15 bases between the two ends. The CDR3 is 15 amino acids. The CDR3 loop is CASTLLARMNTEAFF. The CDR3 DNA follows: TGTGCCAGTACTCTCCTGGCACGCATGAACACTGAAGCTTTCTTT.

This chain joins TRBV4-1 and TRBJ1-2; D ambiguous. The CDR3 contains 13 residues. Trimming pared 0 bases from V and 8 bases from J, leaving 10 bases between. The germline V gene has CDR1 MGHRA and CDR2 YSYEKL. CDR3 nucleotides: TGCGCCAGCAGCCAAGAACACTCTAGGGGCTACACCTTC. This encodes CASSQEHSRGYTF.

In this sample, this clone turned up a few times. V and J are TRBV29-1 and TRBJ2-7, with 9 nucleotides matching TRBD1. Germline V gene lookup returns CDR1 SQVTM and CDR2 ANQGSEA. This CDR3 spans 13 amino acids. J was trimmed by 7 bases and V by 4 bases; bases with no gene match: 8. The CDR3 here is CSVGSGTGTEQYF. The CDR3, as DNA: TGCAGCGTTGGTTCCGGGACAGGGACTGAGCAGTACTTC.

This clone has just a few counts. The chain has TRBV6-5 and TRBJ2-7, with TRBD2 as a possible D gene (5 bases). The CDR3 contains 14 residues. Per the germline V gene, CDR1 is MNHEY and CDR2 is SVGAGI. V was pared by 2 bases and J by 0 bases, with 8 bases between. CDR3 bases: TGTGCCAGCAGTTACGCTGCGGGCTCCTACGAGCAGTACTTC. Amino acid sequence: CASSYAAGSYEQYF.

The rearrangement links TRBV5-1 to TRBJ1-4; 9 nucleotides agree with TRBD1. The CDR3 contains 17 residues. Germline CDR1 reads SGHRS; CDR2 reads YFSETQ. V shed 4 bases and J 7 bases; nucleotides not matched to a gene: 14. CDR3 coding DNA: TGCGCCAGCAGCCCGTCCGGGACAGGGTCTAATGGTGAAAAACTGTTTTTT. Protein: CASSPSGTGSNGEKLFF. Using reference TRBV5-1 and TRBJ1-4 for the parts outside the CDR3, the full variable domain is KAGVTQTPRYLIKTRGQQVTLSCSPISGHRSVSWYQQTPGQGLQFLFEYFSETQRNKGNFPGRFSGRQFSNSRSEMNVSTLELGDSALYLCASSPSGTGSNGEKLFFGSGTQLSVL.

The V gene is TRBV6-1, the J gene TRBJ1-2, with D tentatively TRBD1 (5 bases). Trimming removed 0 bases from V and 5 bases from J, with 10 bases in between. The CDR3 has 14 amino acids. Germline V gene sequence: CDR1 MNHNS, CDR2 SASEGT. CDR3 in amino acids: CASSEAGGGYGYTF. The CDR3 bases are TGTGCCAGCAGTGAAGCGGGGGGTGGGTATGGCTACACCTTC.

This chain links TRBV9 with TRBJ2-3; no clear D gene. This CDR3 has 11 residues. The germline V and J ends were trimmed by 2 bases and 6 bases, with 4 bases remaining between them. Germline V gene sequence: CDR1 SGDLS, CDR2 YYNGEE. The CDR3 DNA is TGTGCCAGCAGCGTCGAGGATACGCAGTATTTT. Translating it yields CASSVEDTQYF. The complete variable domain, with remaining parts taken from reference TRBV9 and TRBJ2-3, reads DSGVTQTPKHLITATGQRVTLRCSPRSGDLSVYWYQQSLDQGLQFLIQYYNGEERAKGNILERFSAQQFPDLHSELNLSSLELGDSALYFCASSVEDTQYFGPGTRLTVL.

Only a few counts were recorded for this clone. This chain uses TRBV28 with TRBJ1-5, with D tentatively TRBD1 (6 bases). The CDR3 has 13 residues. Deletions cut 6 bases from V and 10 bases from J, with 16 bases between. Germline V lookup: CDR1 MDHEN, CDR2 SYDVKM. The CDR3, as DNA: TGTGCCAGCAGGCCCGAGACAGGCCTCCCCCAGCATTTT. Its protein product is CASRPETGLPQHF.

The chain is built from TRBV5-1 and TRBJ2-5, with 8 bases aligning to TRBD2. J lost 7 bases, V lost 0 bases, and 14 bases had no gene match. Germline CDR1 reads SGHRS; CDR2 reads YFSETQ. The length of the CDR3 is 17 residues. CDR3 sequence (DNA): TGCGCCAGCAGCTTGGATCGCAGCGGGGGCCACCGTCGGACCCAGTACTTC. Protein product: CASSLDRSGGHRRTQYF.

The chain couples TRBV4-2 to TRBJ2-5, with 12 bases lining up with TRBD2. Germline CDR1 and CDR2: LGHNA and YNFKEQ. This CDR3 is 17 amino acids long. The J segment lost 4 bases and the V segment lost 7 bases, leaving 13 bases of the junction unmatched. Here the CDR3 DNA reads TGTGCCAGCACACCACTAAAGACTAGCGGGAGTCCAGAGACCCAGTACTTC. It translates to CASTPLKTSGSPETQYF.

This clone was picked up a small number of times. CDR3: CASSVATGNTEAFF. In DNA, the CDR3 is TGTGCCAGCAGCGTGGCCACAGGGAACACTGAAGCTTTCTTT. This chain connects TRBV9 to TRBJ1-1; tentatively, D is TRBD1 (5 bases). CDR3 length: 14 amino acids. Trimming left V 2 bases short and J 1 base short, with 9 bases between. Germline assignment: CDR1 SGDLS and CDR2 YYNGEE.

The V call is TRBV7-2, the J call TRBJ2-3; 14 bases are shared with TRBD2. Germline loops: CDR1 SGHTA, CDR2 FQGNSA. The CDR3 covers 15 residues. J gave up 3 bases and V 8 bases, and 4 bases lay outside the gene matches. As DNA, the CDR3 is TGTGCCAGCGGGGGACTAGCGGGAGTTACAGATACGCAGTATTTT. Its protein is CASGGLAGVTDTQYF. Combining the CDR3 with reference TRBV7-2 and TRBJ2-3 gives the whole variable domain GAGVSQSPSNKVTEKGKDVELRCDPISGHTALYWYRQSLGQGLEFLIYFQGNSAPDKSGLPSDRFSAERTGGSVSTLTIQRTQQEDSAVYLCASGGLAGVTDTQYFGPGTRLTVL.

A few counts support this clone. This sequence joins TRBV6-1 and TRBJ1-2, with 8 bases matching TRBD1. J was trimmed by 4 bases and V by 3 bases; bases with no gene match: 7. The germline gives CDR1 MNHNS, CDR2 SASEGT. The CDR3 loop spans 15 amino acids. The CDR3 loop is CASSDPPGQVYGYTF. DNA of the CDR3: TGTGCCAGCAGTGACCCCCCGGGACAGGTCTATGGCTACACCTTC.